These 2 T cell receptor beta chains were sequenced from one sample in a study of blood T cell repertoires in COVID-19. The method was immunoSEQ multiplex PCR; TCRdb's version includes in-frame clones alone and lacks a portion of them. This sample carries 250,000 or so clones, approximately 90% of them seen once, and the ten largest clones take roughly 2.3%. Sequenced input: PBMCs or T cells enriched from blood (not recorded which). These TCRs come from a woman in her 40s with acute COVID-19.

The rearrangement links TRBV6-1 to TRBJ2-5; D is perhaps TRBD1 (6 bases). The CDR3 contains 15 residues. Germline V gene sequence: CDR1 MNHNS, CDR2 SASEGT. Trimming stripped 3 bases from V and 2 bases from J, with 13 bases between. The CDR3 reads CASSEGQGWQETQYF. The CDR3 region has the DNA TGTGCCAGCAGTGAGGGGCAGGGGTGGCAAGAGACCCAGTACTTC.

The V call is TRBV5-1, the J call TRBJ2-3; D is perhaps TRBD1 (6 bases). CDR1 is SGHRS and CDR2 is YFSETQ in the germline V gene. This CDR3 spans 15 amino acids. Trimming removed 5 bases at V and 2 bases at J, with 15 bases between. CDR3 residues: CASRPGHRLTDTQYF. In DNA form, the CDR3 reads TGCGCCAGCAGACCGGGACATCGCCTCACAGATACGCAGTATTTT.